The present TCR beta chain was sequenced within a study of response to subunit inactivated influenza vaccine. Via MiXCR, TCRdb re-called the RT-PCR reads, giving one row per CDR3 protein. Here the sample spans fewer than 250,000 distinct CDR3 sequences, around an eighth being singletons. The CDR3 contains 14 residues. The germline V gene encodes CDR1 MGHRA and CDR2 YSYEKL. The V end lost 3 bases, the J end lost 5 bases, and 12 bases lay between the germline ends. This clonotype has at least ten counts. The receptor was derived from a man aged 50 to 60 who received an inactivated influenza vaccine. Specimen: CD8+ T cells sorted from PBMCs, collected more than 4 days after vaccination. The chain carries TRBV4-1 and TRBJ2-3; TRBD1 or TRBD2 may be the D gene (5 bases each). The CDR3 DNA reads as TGCGCCAGCAGCCAGATGGATGGGGGAGATACGCAGTATTTT. Its translation: CASSQMDGGDTQYF.